The 23 T cell receptor beta chains below were found in one sample sequenced in a study of T cell responses to AZD1222 COVID-19 vaccine. Profiled with immunoSEQ multiplex PCR; TCRdb holds only in-frame clones, not every one. The top ten hold around 1.5% of the sample, which has about 180,000 clones, roughly 94% seen once. The sample in question was peripheral blood, obtained 28 days after the second AZD1222 dose. Receptor source: an adult who received the AZD1222 COVID-19 vaccine.

The rearrangement uses TRBV5-1 and TRBJ1-4, with 7 nucleotides matching TRBD1. CDR3 length equals 14 residues. V dropped 0 bases and J dropped 5; count of bases not matched to a gene: 1. The germline V gene encodes CDR1 SGHRS and CDR2 YFSETQ. The CDR3 nucleotides are TGCGCCAGCAGCTTGGGCAGGGGGAATGAAAAACTGTTTTTT. As protein: CASSLGRGNEKLFF.

The V gene is TRBV28, the J gene TRBJ1-2; 10 nucleotides line up with TRBD1. J was trimmed by 0 bases and V by 4 bases; bases with no gene match: 2. CDR3 size: 15 residues. CDR1 and CDR2 from the germline V gene are MDHEN and SYDVKM. The CDR3 DNA reads as TGTGCCAGCAGTTCGACAGGGGGCGCTAACTATGGCTACACCTTC. Amino acid sequence: CASSSTGGANYGYTF.

V usage is TRBV11-3 and J usage is TRBJ1-1; D is perhaps TRBD1 (6 bases). Trimming stripped 4 bases from V and 10 bases from J, with 13 bases between. This CDR3 region has 12 residues. Germline-derived CDR1 and CDR2 are SGHNT and YENEEA. The CDR3: CASSSLGQGAFF. The CDR3 DNA reads TGTGCCAGCAGCTCTTTGGGACAAGGAGCTTTCTTT. The variable domain in full, with the rest retrieved from reference TRBV11-3 and TRBJ1-1, is EAGVVQSPRYKIIEKKQPVAFWCNPISGHNTLYWYLQNLGQGPELLIRYENEEAVDDSQLPKDRFSAERLKGVDSTLKIQPAELGDSAVYLCASSSLGQGAFFGQGTRLTVV.

About this clone itself: The same CDR3 arises from other DNA sequences in this sample as well. CDR3 region: CASSLGLAGGTGELFF. The CDR3 DNA sequence: TGTGCCAGCAGCTTAGGGCTAGCGGGAGGCACCGGGGAGCTGTTTTTT. The chain is built from TRBV7-3 and TRBJ2-2; 11 nucleotides match TRBD2. From germline, CDR1 is SGHTA and CDR2 FQGTGA. CDR3 length equals 16 residues. With 2 bases clipped from V and 4 bases from J, the junction kept 3 bases outside the gene matches.

The chain has TRBV9 and TRBJ2-7; TRBD2 matches 8 bases. Germline V CDR1 and CDR2: SGDLS, YYNGEE. The V segment lost 0 bases and the J segment 5 bases; nucleotides outside the gene matches: 10. The CDR3 extends over 16 amino acids. The CDR3 coding sequence is TGTGCCAGCAGCGTAGGGGGTAGCGGGATTCTCGACGAGCAGTACTTC. This translates into CASSVGGSGILDEQYF.

The genes are TRBV7-2 and TRBJ1-5, with a possible D match to TRBD1 (5 bases). Germline V lookup: CDR1 SGHTA, CDR2 FQGNSA. Trimming removed 2 bases at V and 6 bases at J, with 14 bases between. The CDR3 is made up of 15 amino acids. The CDR3 here is CASSLTAKGSQPQHF. As DNA, the CDR3 is TGTGCCAGCAGCTTAACGGCGAAGGGGTCTCAGCCCCAGCATTTT. The full variable domain, its missing parts supplied by reference TRBV7-2 and TRBJ1-5, is GAGVSQSPSNKVTEKGKDVELRCDPISGHTALYWYRQSLGQGLEFLIYFQGNSAPDKSGLPSDRFSAERTGGSVSTLTIQRTQQEDSAVYLCASSLTAKGSQPQHFGDGTRLSIL.

The chain combines TRBV2 with TRBJ1-3, with D perhaps matching TRBD1 (6 bases). The V end was cut by 6 bases, the J end by 4 bases, with 13 bases between. CDR3 length: 14 amino acids. The germline CDR1 and CDR2 sequences are SNHLY and FYNNEI. The CDR3 loop is CASRSGASGNTIYF. CDR3 nucleotides: TGTGCCAGCAGGTCGGGGGCCTCCGGAAACACCATATATTTT.

The J gene is TRBJ2-3, the V gene TRBV25-1; D is undetermined. V was pared by 5 bases and J by 2 bases, with 2 bases between. Germline-derived CDR1 and CDR2 are MGHDK and SYGVNS. The length of the CDR3 is 11 residues. The CDR3 sequence is CASSLTDTQYF. The CDR3 bases are TGTGCCAGCAGTCTCACAGATACGCAGTATTTT.

The chain recombines TRBV13 with TRBJ2-5; D is possibly TRBD2 (6 bases). The CDR3 is made up of 16 amino acids. Germline CDR1 PRHDT, CDR2 FYEKMQ (reference sequence). Trimming shortened V by 4 bases and J by 2 bases, and 17 bases separated the two germline ends. The CDR3, as DNA: TGTGCCAGCAGCTCCAGCCCGGGACTCCCTCAAGAGACCCAGTACTTC. This codes for CASSSSPGLPQETQYF.

V is TRBV9 and J is TRBJ2-1; 8 positions agree with TRBD2. The CDR3 has 15 amino acids. V shed 3 bases, J shed 0 bases, and the junction held 2 bases outside the gene matches. Germline CDR1 reads SGDLS; CDR2 reads YYNGEE. DNA of the CDR3: TGTGCCAGCAGCGCCGGACTAGCCTCCTACAATGAGCAGTTCTTC. Translated, it gives CASSAGLASYNEQFF.

This rearrangement joins TRBV7-9 to TRBJ1-2, with a weak D call TRBD1 (6 bases). V was shortened by 2 bases and J by 4 bases, with 11 bases between the two germline ends. This CDR3 contains 14 residues. Per germline, CDR1 SEHNR and CDR2 FQNEAQ (reference sequence). CDR3 DNA: TGTGCCAGCAGCTTATCAGCAGGGGCCTATGGCTACACCTTC. Its protein is CASSLSAGAYGYTF.

CDR3 in amino acids: CASSQNPQETGNTIYF. The DNA of the CDR3 is TGCGCCAGCAGCCAAAATCCGCAGGAGACTGGAAACACCATATATTTT. This sequence joins TRBV4-1 and TRBJ1-3; D ambiguous. Germline lookup yields CDR1 MGHRA and CDR2 YSYEKL. V shed 2 bases and J shed 2 bases, with 13 bases lying between them. CDR3 size: 16 residues.

The gene calls are TRBV19 and TRBJ1-5; D gene unclear. The CDR3 is made up of 17 amino acids. V shed 0 bases and J shed 0 bases, with 12 bases lying between them. The germline CDR1 and CDR2 sequences are LNHDA and SQIVND (reference sequence). CDR3 region: CASSIDLTVYSNQPQHF. CDR3 bases: TGTGCCAGTAGTATAGATTTAACAGTCTATAGCAATCAGCCCCAGCATTTT.

The rearrangement links TRBV6-5 to TRBJ2-1, with 10 bases aligning to TRBD2. V was pared by 6 bases and J by 5 bases, with 4 bases of the junction left unmatched. The CDR3 runs to 14 residues. Germline V gene sequence: CDR1 MNHEY, CDR2 SVGAGI. CDR3 DNA sequence: TGTGCCAGCAGCCAGCGGGGGGGAAACAATGAGCAGTTCTTC. It yields the protein CASSQRGGNNEQFF.

The rearrangement uses TRBV6-1 and TRBJ2-5; no definite D call. The CDR3 is 13 residues long. CDR1 is MNHNS, CDR2 SASEGT, per germline. The V end was cut by 3 bases, the J end by 6 bases, with 11 bases between. The CDR3 sequence: CASSEFSWKTQYF. DNA for the CDR3: TGTGCCAGCAGTGAGTTTAGCTGGAAGACCCAGTACTTC.

The chain links TRBV7-2 to TRBJ1-6; 8 nucleotides align to TRBD1. The germline gives CDR1 SGHTA, CDR2 FQGNSA. V was pared by 4 bases and J by 10 bases, with 9 bases of the junction left unmatched. The CDR3 runs 15 residues. Here the CDR3 DNA reads TGTGCCAGCAGCTCGACAGGGGAACGGCGATCACCCCTCCACTTT. It codes for CASSSTGERRSPLHF.

This clone was recorded once. This chain links TRBV30 with TRBJ1-6; D is perhaps TRBD1 (6 bases). Per the germline V gene, CDR1 is GTSNPN and CDR2 is SVGIG (reference sequence). This CDR3 contains 13 residues. V was trimmed by 5 bases and J by 6 bases, leaving 11 bases between them. In nucleotides, the CDR3 is TGTGCCTGGTCAGGACAGCTTAATTCACCCCTCCACTTT. Its translation: CAWSGQLNSPLHF.

The chain joins TRBV25-1 to TRBJ1-6; D is perhaps TRBD1 (6 bases). The CDR3 is made up of 13 amino acids. Germline CDR1 is MGHDK and CDR2 is SYGVNS. The germline V and J ends were trimmed by 6 bases and 7 bases, with 10 bases remaining between them. The DNA for the CDR3 is TGTGCCAGCAGCTCGGACAGAAATTCACCCCTCCACTTT. Translating it yields CASSSDRNSPLHF. The full variable domain, completed using reference TRBV25-1 and TRBJ1-6, is EADIYQTPRYLVIGTGKKITLECSQTMGHDKMYWYQQDPGMELHLIHYSYGVNSTEKGDLSSESTVSRIRTEHFPLTLESARPSHTSQYLCASSSDRNSPLHFGNGTRLTVT.

The V gene is TRBV14, the J gene TRBJ2-1; 11 bases fit TRBD2. V lost 0 bases to trimming and J lost 8 bases; unmatched junction nucleotides: 6. Looked up from germline, CDR1 is SGHDN and CDR2 is FVKESK. The CDR3 runs to 16 residues. CDR3: CASSQELAGASYEQFF. CDR3 sequence (DNA): TGTGCCAGCAGCCAAGAACTAGCGGGAGCTTCTTATGAGCAGTTCTTC.

The chain carries TRBV7-9 and TRBJ2-1; the match to TRBD2 covers 11 bases. The ends lost 3 bases at V and 5 bases at J; junction bases unmatched: 6. The CDR3 is 16 amino acids. Germline lookup yields CDR1 SEHNR and CDR2 FQNEAQ (reference sequence). This chain's CDR3 is CASSFPGTSGNNEQFF. CDR3 DNA sequence: TGTGCCAGCAGCTTCCCCGGGACTAGCGGTAACAATGAGCAGTTCTTC. The full variable domain, rest sourced from reference TRBV7-9 and TRBJ2-1, is DTGVSQNPRHKITKRGQNVTFRCDPISEHNRLYWYRQTLGQGPEFLTYFQNEAQLEKSRLLSDRFSAERPKGSFSTLEIQRTEQGDSAMYLCASSFPGTSGNNEQFFGPGTRLTVL.

The V and J genes are TRBV24-1 and TRBJ2-2; 7 bases align to TRBD2. J lost 3 bases, V lost 3 bases, and 3 bases had no gene match. This CDR3 is built from 15 residues. CDR1 KGHDR and CDR2 SFDVKD come from the germline V gene. CDR3 in amino acids: CATSDGREYTGELFF. The CDR3 coding sequence is TGTGCCACCAGTGATGGGCGGGAGTACACCGGGGAGCTGTTTTTT.

The gene calls are TRBV5-1 and TRBJ2-3, with TRBD2 matching over 10 bases. The CDR3 is made up of 17 amino acids. With 3 bases clipped from V and 2 bases from J, the junction kept 9 bases outside the gene matches. Germline CDR1 and CDR2: SGHRS and YFSETQ. The CDR3 sequence: CASSYLRLAGATDTQYF. CDR3 in DNA: TGCGCCAGCAGCTACCTTCGGCTAGCGGGGGCCACAGATACGCAGTATTTT. The variable domain in full, with the rest retrieved from reference TRBV5-1 and TRBJ2-3, is KAGVTQTPRYLIKTRGQQVTLSCSPISGHRSVSWYQQTPGQGLQFLFEYFSETQRNKGNFPGRFSGRQFSNSRSEMNVSTLELGDSALYLCASSYLRLAGATDTQYFGPGTRLTVL.

This chain uses TRBV5-4 with TRBJ1-2, with a tentative D call TRBD1 (5 bases). This CDR3 has 14 residues. Germline lookup yields CDR1 SGHNT and CDR2 YYREEE (reference sequence). The germline V and J ends were trimmed by 2 bases and 9 bases, with 17 bases remaining between them. The DNA of the CDR3 is TGTGCCAGCAGCTTAGGGGCAGGTCTTAAAAGCTACACCTTC. Its translation is CASSLGAGLKSYTF.